This T cell receptor (beta chain) appears in the sequencing data of a study of technical replicates of blood from several donors. The data were produced by immunoSEQ multiplex PCR, yet TCRdb's version contains in-frame clones alone and is incomplete. The table records around 76,000 clones, 90% to 95% of them present only once. The sequenced material came from T cells isolated from PBMCs. The TCR was taken from a human donor in good health.

CDR3 residues: CAWGRGQGLPGGQPQHF. Here the CDR3 DNA reads TGTGCCTGGGGGAGGGGCCAGGGACTACCTGGGGGACAGCCCCAGCATTTT. V usage is TRBV30 and J usage is TRBJ1-5; D is possibly TRBD1 (5 bases). Germline CDR1 GTSNPN, CDR2 SVGIG (reference sequence). The length of the CDR3 is 17 residues. Trimming pared 5 bases from V and 7 bases from J, leaving 27 bases between.